The 3 T cell receptor beta chains in this list originate from one sample, sequenced in a study of blood T cell repertoires in COVID-19. TCRdb's copy holds only in-frame clones and misses some; the assay was immunoSEQ multiplex PCR. The sample carries about 110,000 clones, around 81% recorded once. Source material: peripheral blood. The receptors were gathered from a man at least 80 years old with acute or convalescent COVID-19.

The chain is built from TRBV29-1 and TRBJ2-3, with 8 bases lining up with TRBD2. V lost 1 base to trimming and J lost 0 bases; unmatched junction nucleotides: 9. CDR1 and CDR2 (germline): SQVTM, ANQGSEA. The CDR3 covers 17 residues. The CDR3 spells CSVEVPRTSRSTDTQYF. CDR3 coding DNA: TGCAGCGTTGAAGTCCCTAGGACTAGCCGTAGCACAGATACGCAGTATTTT.

This chain joins TRBV27 and TRBJ2-7; the match to TRBD2 covers 7 bases. V lost 4 bases and J lost 7; bases outside the gene matches: 7. This CDR3 is 13 amino acids long. Germline values: CDR1 MNHEY, CDR2 SMNVEV (reference sequence). The CDR3 nucleotides read TGTGCCAGCAGTTCCCTGGGACTACCAGAGCAGTACTTC. Its protein product is CASSSLGLPEQYF.

The chain has TRBV5-4 and TRBJ2-7; D remains unclear. This CDR3 spans 13 amino acids. The V end lost 0 bases, the J end lost 3 bases, and 7 bases lay between the germline ends. Germline V CDR1 and CDR2: SGHNT, YYREEE (reference sequence). The CDR3 loop is CASSLDSRYEQYF. The CDR3 DNA reads as TGTGCCAGCAGCTTGGACAGCCGCTACGAGCAGTACTTC.